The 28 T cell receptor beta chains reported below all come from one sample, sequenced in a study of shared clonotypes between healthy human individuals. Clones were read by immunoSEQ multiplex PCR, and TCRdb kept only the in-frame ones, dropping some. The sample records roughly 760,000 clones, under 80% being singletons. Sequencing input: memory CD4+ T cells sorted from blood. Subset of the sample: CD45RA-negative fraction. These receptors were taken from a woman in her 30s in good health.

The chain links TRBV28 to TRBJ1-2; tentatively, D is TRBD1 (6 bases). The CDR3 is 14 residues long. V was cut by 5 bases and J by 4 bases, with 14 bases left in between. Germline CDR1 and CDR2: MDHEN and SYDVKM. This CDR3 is CASSAPQGTYGYTF. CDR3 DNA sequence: TGTGCCAGCAGTGCCCCCCAGGGGACCTATGGCTACACCTTC.

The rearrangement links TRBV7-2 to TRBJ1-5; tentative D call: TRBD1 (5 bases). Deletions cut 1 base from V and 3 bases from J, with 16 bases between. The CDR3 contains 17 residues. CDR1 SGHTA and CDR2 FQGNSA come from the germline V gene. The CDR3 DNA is TGTGCCAGCAGCTTAGACCCGACGGGGGAATACAATCAGCCCCAGCATTTT. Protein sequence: CASSLDPTGEYNQPQHF.

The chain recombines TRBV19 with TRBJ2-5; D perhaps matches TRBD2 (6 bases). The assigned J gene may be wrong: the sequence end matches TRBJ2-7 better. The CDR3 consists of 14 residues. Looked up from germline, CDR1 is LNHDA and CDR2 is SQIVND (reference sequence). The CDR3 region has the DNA TGTGCCAGTAGTCCCCTAGCGCTCTCCTACGAGCAGTACTTC. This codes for CASSPLALSYEQYF.

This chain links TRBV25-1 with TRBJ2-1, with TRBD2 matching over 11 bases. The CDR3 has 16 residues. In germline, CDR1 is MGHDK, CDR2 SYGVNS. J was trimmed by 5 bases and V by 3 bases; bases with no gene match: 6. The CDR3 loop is CASSDPGSGRDNEQFF. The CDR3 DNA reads TGTGCCAGCAGTGATCCGGGTAGCGGGAGGGACAATGAGCAGTTCTTC.

The CDR3 loop is CASSETPPRASGYTF. The CDR3 nucleotides are TGTGCCAGCAGTGAAACCCCTCCCAGGGCTAGTGGCTACACCTTC. The V gene is TRBV2, the J gene TRBJ1-2, with D possibly matching TRBD1 (5 bases). The length of the CDR3 is 15 residues. From germline, CDR1 is SNHLY and CDR2 FYNNEI. Trimming pared 2 bases from V and 7 bases from J, leaving 17 bases between.

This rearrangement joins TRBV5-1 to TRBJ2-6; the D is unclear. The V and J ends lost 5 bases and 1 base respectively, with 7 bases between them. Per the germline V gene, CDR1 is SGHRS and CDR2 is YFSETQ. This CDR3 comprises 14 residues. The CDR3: CASRTQSGANVLTF. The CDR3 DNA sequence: TGCGCCAGCAGGACCCAGTCTGGGGCCAACGTCCTGACTTTC.

CDR3 in DNA: TGTGCCAGCAGCATATATTCCGTAGCGGCCAAAAACATTCAGTACTTC. It translates to CASSIYSVAAKNIQYF. The V gene is TRBV5-6, the J gene TRBJ2-4, with D possibly matching TRBD2 (5 bases). This CDR3 has 16 residues. Germline values: CDR1 SGHDT, CDR2 YYEEEE. The V and J ends lost 4 bases and 1 base respectively, with 15 bases between them. The complete variable domain, with remaining parts taken from reference TRBV5-6 and TRBJ2-4, reads DAGVTQSPTHLIKTRGQQVTLRCSPKSGHDTVSWYQQALGQGPQFIFQYYEEEERQRGNFPDRFSGHQFPNYSSELNVNALLLGDSALYLCASSIYSVAAKNIQYFGAGTRLSVL.

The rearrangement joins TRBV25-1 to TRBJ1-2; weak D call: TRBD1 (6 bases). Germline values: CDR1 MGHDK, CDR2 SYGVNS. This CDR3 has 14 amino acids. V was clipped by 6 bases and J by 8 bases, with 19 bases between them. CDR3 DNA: TGTGCCAGCAGGAGGAGACAGGATGGGGGCGGCTACACCTTC. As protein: CASRRRQDGGGYTF.

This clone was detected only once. DNA of the CDR3: TGTGCCAGCAGACGTCAGGGGGGTTCCTACGAGCAGTACTTC. This sequence encodes CASRRQGGSYEQYF. This chain links TRBV6-5 with TRBJ2-7, with D maybe TRBD1 (7 bases). The CDR3 consists of 14 residues. With 6 bases removed from V and 1 base from J, the gap between germline ends came to 13 bases. Germline CDR1 MNHEY, CDR2 SVGAGI.

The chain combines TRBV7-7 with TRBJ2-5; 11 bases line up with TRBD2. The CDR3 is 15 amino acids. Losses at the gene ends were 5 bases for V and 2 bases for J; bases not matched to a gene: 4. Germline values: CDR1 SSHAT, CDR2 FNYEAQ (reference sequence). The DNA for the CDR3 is TGTGCCAGCAGCCTCGGGACTAGCGGACAAGAGACCCAGTACTTC. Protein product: CASSLGTSGQETQYF.

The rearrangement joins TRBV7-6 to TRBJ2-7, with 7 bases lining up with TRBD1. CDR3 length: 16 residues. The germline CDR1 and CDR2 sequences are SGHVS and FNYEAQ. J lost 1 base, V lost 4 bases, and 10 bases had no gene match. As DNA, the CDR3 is TGTGCCAGCAGCTCCCGGGACAGTGAACTTTCCTACGAGCAGTACTTC. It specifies CASSSRDSELSYEQYF.

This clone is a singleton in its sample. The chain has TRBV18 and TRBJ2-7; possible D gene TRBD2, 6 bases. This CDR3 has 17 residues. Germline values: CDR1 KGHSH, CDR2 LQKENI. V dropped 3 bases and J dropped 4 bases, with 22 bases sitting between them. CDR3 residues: CASSPIRPGLQYYEQYF. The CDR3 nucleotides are TGTGCCAGCTCACCCATAAGACCGGGACTGCAATATTACGAGCAGTACTTC.

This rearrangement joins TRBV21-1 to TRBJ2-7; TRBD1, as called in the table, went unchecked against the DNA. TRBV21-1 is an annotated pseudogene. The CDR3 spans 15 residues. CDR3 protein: CASSKKGTGAYEQYF. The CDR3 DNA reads TGTGCCAGCAGCAAGAAGGGGACAGGGGCCTACGAGCAGTACTTC.

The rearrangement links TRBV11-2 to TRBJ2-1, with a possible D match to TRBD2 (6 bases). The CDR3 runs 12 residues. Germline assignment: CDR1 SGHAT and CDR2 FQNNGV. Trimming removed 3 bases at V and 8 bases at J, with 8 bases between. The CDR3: CASSLGLYEQFF. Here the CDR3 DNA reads TGTGCCAGCAGCTTGGGACTCTATGAGCAGTTCTTC.

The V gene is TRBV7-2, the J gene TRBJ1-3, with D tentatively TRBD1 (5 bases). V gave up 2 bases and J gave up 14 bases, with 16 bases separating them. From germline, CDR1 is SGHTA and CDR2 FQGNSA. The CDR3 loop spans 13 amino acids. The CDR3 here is CASSLSQRDRVYF. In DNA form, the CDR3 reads TGTGCCAGCAGCTTAAGTCAGAGGGACCGCGTATATTTT.

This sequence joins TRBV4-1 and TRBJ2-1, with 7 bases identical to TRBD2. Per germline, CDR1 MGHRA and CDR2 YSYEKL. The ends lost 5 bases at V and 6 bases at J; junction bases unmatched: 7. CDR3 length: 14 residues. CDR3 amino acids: CASSYGSGGNEQFF. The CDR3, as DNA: TGCGCCAGCAGCTACGGCTCGGGGGGCAATGAGCAGTTCTTC.

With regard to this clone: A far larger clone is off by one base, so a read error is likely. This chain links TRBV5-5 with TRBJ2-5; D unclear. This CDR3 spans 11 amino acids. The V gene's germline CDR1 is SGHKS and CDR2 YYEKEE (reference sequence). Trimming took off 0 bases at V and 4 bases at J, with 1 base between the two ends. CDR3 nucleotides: TGTGCCAGCAGCTTGGCAGAGACCCAGTACTTC. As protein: CASSLAETQYF.

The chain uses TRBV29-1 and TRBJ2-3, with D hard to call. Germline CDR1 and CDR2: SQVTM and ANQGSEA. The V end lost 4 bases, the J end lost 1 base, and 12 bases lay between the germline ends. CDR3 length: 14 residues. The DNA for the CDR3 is TGCAGCGTTGTTCGGGTAAGCGGCACAGATACGCAGTATTTT. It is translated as CSVVRVSGTDTQYF.

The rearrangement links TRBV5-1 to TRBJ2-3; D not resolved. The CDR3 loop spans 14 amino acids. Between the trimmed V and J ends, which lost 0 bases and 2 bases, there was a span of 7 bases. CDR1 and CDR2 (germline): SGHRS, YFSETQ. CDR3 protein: CASSLGRTTDTQYF. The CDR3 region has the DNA TGCGCCAGCAGCTTGGGACGGACCACAGATACGCAGTATTTT.

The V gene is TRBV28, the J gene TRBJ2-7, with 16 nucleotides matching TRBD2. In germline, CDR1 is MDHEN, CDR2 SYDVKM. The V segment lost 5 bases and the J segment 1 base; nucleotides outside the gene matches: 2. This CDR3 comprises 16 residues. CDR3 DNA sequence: TGTGCCAGCAGTCTGGGACTAGCGGGAGGGTCCTACGAGCAGTACTTC. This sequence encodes CASSLGLAGGSYEQYF.

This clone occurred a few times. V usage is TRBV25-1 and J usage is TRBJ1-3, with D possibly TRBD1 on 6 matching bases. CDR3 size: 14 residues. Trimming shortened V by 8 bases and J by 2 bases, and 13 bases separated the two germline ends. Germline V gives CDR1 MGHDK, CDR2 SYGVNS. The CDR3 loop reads CASEEGGTGNTIYF. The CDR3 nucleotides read TGTGCCAGCGAAGAAGGGGGGACTGGAAACACCATATATTTT.

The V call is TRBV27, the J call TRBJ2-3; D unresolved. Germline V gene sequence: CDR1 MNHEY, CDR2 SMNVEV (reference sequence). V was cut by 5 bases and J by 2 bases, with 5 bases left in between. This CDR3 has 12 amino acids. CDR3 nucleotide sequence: TGTGCCAGCAGTCACTTCACAGATACGCAGTATTTT. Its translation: CASSHFTDTQYF.

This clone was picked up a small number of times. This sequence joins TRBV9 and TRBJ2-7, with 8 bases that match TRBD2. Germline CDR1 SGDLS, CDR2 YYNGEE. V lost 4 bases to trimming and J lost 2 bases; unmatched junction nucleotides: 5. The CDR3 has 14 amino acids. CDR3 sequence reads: CASSRTSLPYEQYF. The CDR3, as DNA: TGTGCCAGCAGCCGGACTAGCCTCCCCTACGAGCAGTACTTC. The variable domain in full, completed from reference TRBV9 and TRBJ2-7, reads DSGVTQTPKHLITATGQRVTLRCSPRSGDLSVYWYQQSLDQGLQFLIQYYNGEERAKGNILERFSAQQFPDLHSELNLSSLELGDSALYFCASSRTSLPYEQYFGPGTRLTVT.

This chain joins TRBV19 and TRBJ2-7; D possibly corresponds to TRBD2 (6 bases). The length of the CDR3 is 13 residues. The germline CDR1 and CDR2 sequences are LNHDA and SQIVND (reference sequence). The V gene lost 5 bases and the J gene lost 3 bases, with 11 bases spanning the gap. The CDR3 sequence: CASSRPGVYEQYF. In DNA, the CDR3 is TGTGCCAGTAGTCGCCCGGGAGTCTACGAGCAGTACTTC.

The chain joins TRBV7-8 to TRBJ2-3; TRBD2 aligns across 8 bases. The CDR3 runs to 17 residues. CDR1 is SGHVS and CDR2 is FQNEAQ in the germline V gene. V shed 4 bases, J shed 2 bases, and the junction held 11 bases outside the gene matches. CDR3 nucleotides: TGTGCCAGCAGCTCAGAGCGGACTAGCCGGACCACAGATACGCAGTATTTT. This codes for CASSSERTSRTTDTQYF.

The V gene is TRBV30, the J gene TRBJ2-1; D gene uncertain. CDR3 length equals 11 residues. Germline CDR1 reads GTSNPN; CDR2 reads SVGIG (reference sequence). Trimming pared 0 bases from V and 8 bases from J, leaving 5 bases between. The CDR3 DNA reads TGTGCCTGGAGTGTTCTAGATGAGCAGTTCTTC. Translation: CAWSVLDEQFF.

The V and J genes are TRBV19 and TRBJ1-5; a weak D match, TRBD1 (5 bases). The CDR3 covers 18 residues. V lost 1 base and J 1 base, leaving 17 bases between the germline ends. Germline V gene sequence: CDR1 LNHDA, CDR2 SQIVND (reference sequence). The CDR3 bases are TGTGCCAGTAGTATAGCCCGGGACGGGCTGGGGAGCAATCAGCCCCAGCATTTT. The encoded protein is CASSIARDGLGSNQPQHF.

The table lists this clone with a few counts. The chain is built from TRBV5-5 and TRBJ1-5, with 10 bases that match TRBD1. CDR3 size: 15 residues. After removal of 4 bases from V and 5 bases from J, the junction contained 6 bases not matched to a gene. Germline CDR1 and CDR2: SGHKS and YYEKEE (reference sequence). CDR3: CASSRTGGDDQPQHF. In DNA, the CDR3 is TGTGCCAGCAGCCGGACAGGGGGGGACGATCAGCCCCAGCATTTT.